This is a list of T cell receptor beta chains from one sample in a study of T cell responses to AZD1222 COVID-19 vaccine. Clones were read by immunoSEQ multiplex PCR, and TCRdb kept only the in-frame ones, dropping some. The repertoire holds about 120,000 clones, with 85% to 90% as singletons. The material sequenced was peripheral blood, taken on day 0 of AZD1222 vaccination. These receptors all stem from an adult in good health. CDR3s include the opening cysteine and the closing phenylalanine or tryptophan. D genes are given only for firm matches. Expanded clones are given a class, and other clones once, few, many or no size at all.

j_call,cdr3_length,clone_size,d_call,v_call,cdr3_nt,cdr3_aa
TRBJ2-7,13,.,TRBD2,TRBV11-3,TGTGCCAGCGGCTTTGGCGGGGGCTACGAGCAGTACTTC,CASGFGGGYEQYF
TRBJ2-1,15,.,TRBD2,TRBV19,TGTGCCAGTAGACCCCTAGCGGGGGAGTACAATGAGCAGTTCTTC,CASRPLAGEYNEQFF
TRBJ1-5,13,.,.,TRBV5-1,TGCGCCAGCAGCCCTAGGGGGAATCAGCCCCAGCATTTT,CASSPRGNQPQHF
TRBJ1-1,14,.,.,TRBV30,TGTGCCTGGAGTGGGAAGGGGCCCGACACTGAAGCTTTCTTT,CAWSGKGPDTEAFF
TRBJ2-2,14,.,.,TRBV5-1,TGCGCCAGCAGGACGGACTCGAACACCGGGGAGCTGTTTTTT,CASRTDSNTGELFF
TRBJ2-2,15,.,.,TRBV6-5,TGTGCCAGCAGTTACAGCGTGTTTAACACCGGGGAGCTGTTTTTT,CASSYSVFNTGELFF
TRBJ2-3,14,.,TRBD1,TRBV27,TGTGCCAGCAGGGCCACCTCAGGGGGCGATACGCAGTATTTT,CASRATSGGDTQYF
TRBJ1-2,15,.,TRBD1,TRBV7-2,TGTGCCAGCAGCTTATCGGGGACAGGGGATTATGGCTACACCTTC,CASSLSGTGDYGYTF
TRBJ1-2,14,few,.,TRBV4-1,TGCGCCAGCAGCCAACCCCAAACTCTCTATGGCTACACCTTC,CASSQPQTLYGYTF
TRBJ1-1,11,.,.,TRBV19,TGTGCCAGTAGGAGGGCAGATGAAGCTTTCTTT,CASRRADEAFF
TRBJ2-5,17,.,.,TRBV20-1,TGCAGTGCTAGTCCTCCTGTGGGGGGGCTGATACAAGAGACCCAGTACTTC,CSASPPVGGLIQETQYF
TRBJ1-1,17,.,.,TRBV4-3,TGCGCCAGCAGCCAAGCTCATCGCGGGGGCCCAGGGTCTGAAGCTTTCTTT,CASSQAHRGGPGSEAFF
TRBJ1-5,15,.,TRBD1,TRBV19,TGTGCCAGTAGTACCTTCCAGGGGGCCAATCAGCCCCAGCATTTT,CASSTFQGANQPQHF
TRBJ1-2,13,.,.,TRBV19,TGTGCCAGTAGTATGCGGCAGGTCTATGGCTACACCTTC,CASSMRQVYGYTF
TRBJ2-2,15,.,.,TRBV19,TGTGCCAGTAGTCTTGAATGGGCTGACACCGGGGAGCTGTTTTTT,CASSLEWADTGELFF
TRBJ1-5,15,.,TRBD1,TRBV3-1/TRBV3-2,TGTGCCAGCAGCCATGGGACAGGGGGCGGTCAGCCCCAGCATTTT,CASSHGTGGGQPQHF
TRBJ2-3,17,.,.,TRBV5-1,TGCGCCAGCAGCACCAAACCGCGGGGGCTCAGCACAGATACGCAGTATTTT,CASSTKPRGLSTDTQYF
TRBJ1-5,17,.,.,TRBV18,TGTGCCAGCTCACCAGGGGACTCCTGGGTAGGGAATCAGCCCCAGCATTTT,CASSPGDSWVGNQPQHF
TRBJ1-4,15,.,.,TRBV30,TGTGCCTGGAGTGTAAAGGGCAGGACTAATGAAAAACTGTTTTTT,CAWSVKGRTNEKLFF
TRBJ1-3,14,few,TRBD1,TRBV5-8,TGTGCCAGCAGCTCGGACAGGGGAAGAAACACCATATATTTT,CASSSDRGRNTIYF
TRBJ1-6,14,.,.,TRBV10-2,TGCGCCAGCAGGTTGGGGGGATCCAATTCACCCCTCCACTTT,CASRLGGSNSPLHF
TRBJ1-2,12,.,.,TRBV9,TGTGCCAGCAGCGTAGCGAAGGGTGGCTACACCTTC,CASSVAKGGYTF
TRBJ1-2,15,once,.,TRBV11-1,TGTGCCAGCAGCTTTGGGACGGAGGATCTATATGGCTACACCTTC,CASSFGTEDLYGYTF
TRBJ2-7,17,.,TRBD1,TRBV11-2,TGTGCCAGCAGCTTAGCCCGGGACAGGGGGCCGGCCTACGAGCAGTACTTC,CASSLARDRGPAYEQYF
TRBJ1-2,14,.,.,TRBV2,TGTGCCAGCAGTGAAGGTGCCAGCCTCTATGGCTACACCTTC,CASSEGASLYGYTF
TRBJ2-7,15,.,TRBD1,TRBV10-3,TGTGCCATCAGTGAGCCAGGGGGTGCCTCCTACGAGCAGTACTTC,CAISEPGGASYEQYF
TRBJ2-5,14,once,TRBD1,TRBV6-5,TGTGCCAGCAGTCACGGACAGGGGTTCGAGACCCAGTACTTC,CASSHGQGFETQYF
TRBJ1-1,16,.,.,TRBV18,TGTGCCAGCTCACATGGTACCGGGGTCATTGACCCTGAAGCTTTCTTT,CASSHGTGVIDPEAFF
TRBJ2-7,16,.,.,TRBV27,TGTGCCAGCAGTCTAGGCACACTCATTGAAGCTCGGGAGCAGTACTTC,CASSLGTLIEAREQYF
TRBJ1-3,13,.,.,TRBV6-5,TGTGCCAGCAGTTACTCGTCTAGGGACACCATATATTTT,CASSYSSRDTIYF
TRBJ2-2,12,.,.,TRBV11-3,TGTGCCAGCAGCTTAGTCGCCGGGGAGCTGTTTTTT,CASSLVAGELFF
TRBJ2-7,16,.,.,TRBV19,TGTGCCAGTAGTATAGCCCCCACAGGCCTTAACTACGAGCAGTACTTC,CASSIAPTGLNYEQYF
TRBJ1-2,13,.,.,TRBV6-5,TGTGCCAGCACCCCCTGGGTGGGATATGGCTACACCTTC,CASTPWVGYGYTF
TRBJ2-3,15,.,.,TRBV27,TGTGCCAGCAGTTTAGGGGGGAGACCCACAGATACGCAGTATTTT,CASSLGGRPTDTQYF
TRBJ2-1,15,.,TRBD2,TRBV6-4,TGTGCCAGCAGAGCAGCGGGGGGCTCCTACAATGAGCAGTTCTTC,CASRAAGGSYNEQFF
TRBJ2-2,14,.,.,TRBV18,TGTGCCAGCTCATCGGACTTGGGGACCGGGGAGCTGTTTTTT,CASSSDLGTGELFF
TRBJ2-2,16,.,TRBD1,TRBV10-1,TGCGCCAGCAGTGACGGACAGGGGGGAGTCACCGGGGAGCTGTTTTTT,CASSDGQGGVTGELFF
TRBJ2-2,13,few,.,TRBV4-3,TGCGCCAGCAGCCAAGATATTACCGGGGAGCTGTTTTTT,CASSQDITGELFF
TRBJ2-7,15,.,TRBD2,TRBV27,TGTGCCAGCAGTTTGGGTCGGGGGGGGACCTACGAGCAGTACTTC,CASSLGRGGTYEQYF
TRBJ1-2,9,.,.,TRBV20-1,TGCAGTGCAAAACAGGGCTACACCTTC,CSAKQGYTF
TRBJ2-1,15,once,.,TRBV5-1,TGCGCCAGCAGCTTGGCCCATAACCCTAACAATGAGCAGTTCTTC,CASSLAHNPNNEQFF
TRBJ1-2,13,.,.,TRBV27,TGTGCCAGCAGCGCAGGGGCTTTGGGTGGCTACACCTTC,CASSAGALGGYTF
TRBJ1-1,13,.,.,TRBV7-2,TGTGCCAGCAGCACAAACAGGGACACTGAAGCTTTCTTT,CASSTNRDTEAFF
TRBJ2-2,15,few,.,TRBV5-1,TGCGCCAGCGGATACCGGGACCTTGACACCGGGGAGCTGTTTTTT,CASGYRDLDTGELFF
TRBJ1-5,14,.,TRBD1,TRBV5-4,TGTGCCAGTAAAAGACAGGGTCTCAATCAGCCCCAGCATTTT,CASKRQGLNQPQHF
TRBJ1-2,14,.,TRBD1,TRBV5-4,TGTGCCAGCAGCACGGACAGGGGGAGGCAAGGCTACACCTTC,CASSTDRGRQGYTF
TRBJ2-3,15,.,TRBD2,TRBV28,TGTGCCAGCAGTTTTTCGGGGGGATCCTCAGATACGCAGTATTTT,CASSFSGGSSDTQYF
TRBJ2-3,13,.,.,TRBV10-1,TGCGCCAGCAGTTCTACTAGCACAGATACGCAGTATTTT,CASSSTSTDTQYF
TRBJ2-1,15,.,TRBD2,TRBV2,TGTGCCAGCAGTGACACTAGCGGGGGGTTCAATGAGCAGTTCTTC,CASSDTSGGFNEQFF
TRBJ1-2,15,.,.,TRBV7-9,TGTGCCAGCAGCCCTGTTGGGCAGGGGAACTATGGCTACACCTTC,CASSPVGQGNYGYTF
TRBJ2-5,15,.,TRBD1,TRBV29-1,TGCAGCGTTGAAGATCGGGACAGGGGAAGAGAGACCCAGTACTTC,CSVEDRDRGRETQYF
TRBJ1-1,14,.,.,TRBV5-1,TGCGCCAGCAGCTTAGCCGGGAATAGCGCTGAAGCTTTCTTT,CASSLAGNSAEAFF
TRBJ1-2,19,.,TRBD1,TRBV2,TGTGCCAGCATTTTACTACTAAGGACCGGACAGGGTTGGAACTATGGCTACACCTTC,CASILLLRTGQGWNYGYTF
TRBJ2-6,16,.,.,TRBV5-6,TGTGCCAGCAGCTTGAGAGTGAGCTCTGGGGCCAACGTCCTGACTTTC,CASSLRVSSGANVLTF
TRBJ2-3,13,once,.,TRBV5-6,TGTGCCAGCAGCAGCCGAGGATCAGATACGCAGTATTTT,CASSSRGSDTQYF
TRBJ2-7,13,.,TRBD2,TRBV7-2,TGTGCCAGCAGCGCCAGACTAGCGGGGGTCCAGAACTTC,CASSARLAGVQNF
TRBJ2-3,13,.,.,TRBV10-1,TGCGCCACCAGACAGCGACGCACAGATACGCAGTATTTT,CATRQRRTDTQYF
TRBJ1-5,15,.,.,TRBV10-3,TGTGCCATCAGTGGTGGGGGGAATAGCAATCAGCCCCAGCATTTT,CAISGGGNSNQPQHF
TRBJ1-2,11,few,.,TRBV29-1,TGCAGCGTTGAGATAAACTATGGCTACACCTTC,CSVEINYGYTF